The entry that follows covers one T cell receptor (beta chain) sequence. Antigen unknown. V lost 1 base and J 0 bases, leaving 7 bases between the germline ends. CDR3 length: 14 amino acids. Germline V lookup: CDR1 LGHNA, CDR2 YSLEER. This record belongs to a study of cytomegalovirus exposure and HLA in healthy donors. Study observations and caveats: Analysis was carried out at a later point, and it linked a missense DCLRE1C variant to TCR beta V- and J-gene trimming. The study labeled 170 or so TCR beta chains cytomegalovirus-associated. Across donors, most TCRs were seen rarely, yet some public ones were widespread. Highest at DRB1 and lowest at HLA-C, TCR association rates differed among HLA loci in a later analysis.

PCR used 60 Vbeta primers and 13 Jbeta primers. Profiled with immunoSEQ multiplex PCR; TCRdb holds only in-frame clones, not every one. This table has about 110,000 clones, 79% appearing once. The receptor comes from a woman in her thirties or forties in good health and CMV-seronegative. Sequenced: PBMCs. V and J are TRBV4-3 and TRBJ2-7; a possible D gene is TRBD2 (5 bases). CDR3 sequence (DNA): TGCGCCAGCAGCCAAGTCGAGGGCTCCTACGAGCAGTACTTC. Translated: CASSQVEGSYEQYF.